This T cell receptor (beta chain) was sequenced during a study of T cells after yellow fever vaccination. Whole-study findings and limits: Abundant clonotypes from the bulk population could have been carried over as contaminants into FACS-sorted repertoires. Some clonotypes were seen in both the CD4 and the CD8 compartments. These made up a small share and likely arose from convergent recombination.

Germline V CDR1 and CDR2: LGHNT, FRNRAP. The CDR3 contains 19 residues. V was clipped by 1 base and J by 0 bases; unmatched bases: 10. 5'RACE template switching added a universal primer site and UMIs to TCR cDNA. TCRdb redid the calling of the 5' RACE reads with MiXCR, one entry per CDR3 protein. The table records around 530,000 distinct CDR3 sequences, 17% of them present only once. As for this clonotype: Its target is not known.

V gene TRBV12-5 combines with J gene TRBJ2-2; 8 bases match TRBD1. The TCR was taken from a man between 18 and 29 years old who received the YFV17D yellow fever vaccine. This sample comprised PBMCs, obtained 5 to 6 days after the first yellow fever vaccination. CDR3 sequence reads: CASGLGRQGLIPNTGELFF. As DNA, the CDR3 is TGTGCTAGTGGTTTGGGAAGACAGGGGCTGATTCCGAACACCGGGGAGCTGTTTTTT.